One sample yielded the 27 T cell receptor beta chains listed below, sequenced in a study of metastatic and nonmetastatic thyroid tumors. All patients reached thyroid surgery having received no treatment beforehand. Via MiXCR, TCRdb re-called the PCR reads. This table has over 15,000 clones, roughly 36% appearing once. The sample comprised tumor tissue. The receptors here all came from a female donor with papillary thyroid cancer or a benign thyroid nodule (not recorded which). Some clones in this sample may be carry-over from other donors' samples.

There are many counts of this clone. The chain joins TRBV2 to TRBJ2-3, with 13 bases that match TRBD2. Germline CDR1 SNHLY, CDR2 FYNNEI. V was clipped by 8 bases and J by 4 bases; unmatched bases: 12. The CDR3 has 17 residues. The CDR3 protein is CASSRGLAGSGADTQYF. CDR3 coding DNA: TGTGCCAGCTCTCGGGGACTAGCGGGGTCGGGGGCAGATACGCAGTATTTT. Using reference TRBV2 and TRBJ2-3 for the parts outside the CDR3, the full variable domain is EPEVTQTPSHQVTQMGQEVILRCVPISNHLYFYWYRQILGQKVEFLVSFYNNEISEKSEIFDDQFSVERPDGSNFTLKIRSTKLEDSAMYFCASSRGLAGSGADTQYFGPGTRLTVL.

The chain uses TRBV5-5 and TRBJ2-7; D is unresolved. CDR3 length: 13 residues. Per the germline V gene, CDR1 is SGHKS and CDR2 is YYEKEE (reference sequence). Trimming took 6 bases from V and 0 from J, leaving 10 bases between them. In nucleotides, the CDR3 is TGTGCCAGCACCCTAGGCGACTCCTACGAGCAGTACTTC. Its translation: CASTLGDSYEQYF.

The chain has TRBV9 and TRBJ2-3; 8 bases line up with TRBD2. V gave up 4 bases and J gave up 2 bases; unmatched junction bases: 9. Germline values: CDR1 SGDLS, CDR2 YYNGEE. This CDR3 comprises 16 residues. CDR3 in amino acids: CASSPGGDFHTDTQYF. CDR3 bases: TGTGCCAGCAGCCCCGGGGGGGACTTCCACACAGATACGCAGTATTTT.

This clone was counted many times. The CDR3: CASSSGREGLGDTQYF. The CDR3 bases are TGTGCCAGCAGCTCCGGGCGGGAGGGCCTGGGAGATACGCAGTATTTT. V usage is TRBV11-2 and J usage is TRBJ2-3, with 9 bases that match TRBD2. CDR1 SGHAT and CDR2 FQNNGV come from the germline V gene. CDR3 size: 16 residues. The ends lost 4 bases at V and 5 bases at J; junction bases unmatched: 10.

The chain has TRBV9 and TRBJ2-7; tentative D call: TRBD2 (5 bases). The CDR3 runs 13 residues. The germline gives CDR1 SGDLS, CDR2 YYNGEE. The V end lost 2 bases, the J end lost 4 bases, and 10 bases lay between the germline ends. The CDR3 loop reads CASSVGWEYEQYF. The CDR3 region has the DNA TGTGCCAGCAGCGTGGGATGGGAGTACGAGCAGTACTTC.

This clone has a count of ten or more. A much larger clone differs by one base, so this may be a read error. This likely comes from a read error, as the CDR3 has no conserved phenylalanine or tryptophan at its end. V gene TRBV2 combines with J gene TRBJ1-5; 7 nucleotides match TRBD1. Germline V CDR1 and CDR2: SNHLY, FYNNEI. The CDR3 sequence is 13 residues long. Trimming cost V 8 bases and J 5 bases; bases outside gene matches: 6. The CDR3 loop is CASQTGKDQPQHL. The CDR3 bases are TGTGCCAGCCAGACAGGGAAAGATCAGCCCCAGCATCTT.

This sequence joins TRBV2 and TRBJ2-7, with D perhaps being TRBD1 or TRBD2 (6 bases each). Germline V lookup: CDR1 SNHLY, CDR2 FYNNEI. Trimming stripped 5 bases from V and 7 bases from J, with 21 bases between. The CDR3 length is 15 residues. The CDR3 here is CASSRRSGAEEEQYF. The CDR3 DNA reads as TGTGCCAGCAGTCGACGCTCGGGGGCTGAAGAAGAGCAGTACTTC.

V usage is TRBV19 and J usage is TRBJ1-2; 7 positions agree with TRBD1. Germline CDR1 is LNHDA and CDR2 is SQIVND (reference sequence). The CDR3 consists of 14 residues. The V segment lost 4 bases and the J segment 7 bases; nucleotides outside the gene matches: 9. The CDR3: CASSSLTGISGYTF. The CDR3 DNA sequence: TGTGCCAGTAGTAGCCTGACAGGGATTAGTGGCTACACCTTC.

The V and J genes are TRBV7-9 and TRBJ1-1; D might be TRBD1 (6 bases). Trimming took 5 bases from V and 5 from J, leaving 15 bases between them. Germline CDR1 reads SEHNR; CDR2 reads FQNEAQ (reference sequence). This CDR3 has 14 amino acids. Written as DNA, the CDR3 is TGTGCCAGCAGCCCCAGACAGGAAAGTACTGAAGCTTTCTTT. Protein: CASSPRQESTEAFF.

In this sample, this clone turned up a few times. The chain joins TRBV5-8 to TRBJ1-2; 7 positions agree with TRBD1. The CDR3 is made up of 15 amino acids. Germline V gene lookup returns CDR1 SGHTS and CDR2 YDEGEE. The ends lost 0 bases at V and 8 bases at J; junction bases unmatched: 10. The CDR3 is CASSLGAGGSWGYTF. The CDR3 coding sequence is TGTGCCAGCAGCTTGGGGGCAGGGGGAAGCTGGGGCTACACCTTC.

This clone was seen a handful of times. V usage is TRBV19 and J usage is TRBJ1-5; 7 nucleotides match TRBD1. The germline gives CDR1 LNHDA, CDR2 SQIVND (reference sequence). J lost 0 bases, V lost 5 bases, and 4 bases had no gene match. The CDR3 totals 15 residues. Here the CDR3 reads CASSPWDSSNQPQHF. The CDR3 nucleotides read TGTGCCAGTAGTCCCTGGGACAGTAGCAATCAGCCCCAGCATTTT.

DNA of the CDR3: TGTGCCAGCGTTAGGAGGTCCTTGAACACTGAAGCTTTCTTT. Translated: CASVRRSLNTEAFF. V is TRBV28 and J is TRBJ1-1; no reliable D call. In germline, CDR1 is MDHEN, CDR2 SYDVKM. The CDR3 length is 14 residues. The V end lost 8 bases, the J end lost 0 bases, and 13 bases lay between the germline ends.

The genes are TRBV14 and TRBJ1-2; TRBD1 matches 9 bases. The CDR3 sequence is 15 residues long. Unmatched junction bases numbered 3, after V lost 2 bases and J lost 2 bases. The germline gives CDR1 SGHDN, CDR2 FVKESK. This chain's CDR3 is CASSQSGTGNYGYTF. As DNA, the CDR3 is TGTGCCAGCAGCCAATCCGGGACAGGGAACTATGGCTACACCTTC. Drawing the rest from reference TRBV14 and TRBJ1-2, the complete variable domain is EAGVTQFPSHSVIEKGQTVTLRCDPISGHDNLYWYRRVMGKEIKFLLHFVKESKQDESGMPNNRFLAERTGGTYSTLKVQPAELEDSGVYFCASSQSGTGNYGYTFGSGTRLTVV.

The V and J genes are TRBV20-1 and TRBJ1-3; tentative D call: TRBD1 (5 bases). The CDR3 has 14 amino acids. The germline V and J ends were trimmed by 1 base and 2 bases, with 9 bases remaining between them. The V gene's germline CDR1 is DFQATT and CDR2 SNEGSKA (reference sequence). The CDR3 region is CSARGSRAGNTIYF. In DNA form, the CDR3 reads TGCAGTGCTAGAGGCTCCAGGGCTGGAAACACCATATATTTT.

This clone was seen more than once but under ten times. The rearrangement joins TRBV2 to TRBJ2-7, with TRBD1 identical over 8 bases. Germline V gives CDR1 SNHLY, CDR2 FYNNEI. There are 11 residues in the CDR3. V gave up 8 bases and J gave up 6 bases; unmatched junction bases: 3. The CDR3 loop reads CASWDRCEQYF. The DNA for the CDR3 is TGTGCCAGCTGGGACAGGTGCGAGCAGTACTTC. Full variable domain (outside the CDR3, taken from reference TRBV2 and TRBJ2-7): EPEVTQTPSHQVTQMGQEVILRCVPISNHLYFYWYRQILGQKVEFLVSFYNNEISEKSEIFDDQFSVERPDGSNFTLKIRSTKLEDSAMYFCASWDRCEQYFGPGTRLTVT.

The chain is built from TRBV6-1 and TRBJ2-1, with 7 bases fitting TRBD1. This CDR3 is 15 amino acids long. Germline CDR1 and CDR2: MNHNS and SASEGT. After removal of 6 bases from V and 12 bases from J, the junction contained 17 bases not matched to a gene. The CDR3 sequence: CASSRGGDSGYAQFF. The CDR3 nucleotides read TGTGCCAGCAGCCGAGGGGGCGATTCTGGGTATGCGCAGTTCTTC.

The V and J genes are TRBV20-1 and TRBJ1-6; D gene ambiguous. Germline V CDR1 and CDR2: DFQATT, SNEGSKA (reference sequence). V shed 2 bases and J shed 8 bases, with 19 bases lying between them. CDR3 size: 16 residues. The CDR3 loop is CSARPTFSNWDSPLHF. In nucleotides, the CDR3 is TGCAGTGCTAGACCGACATTCTCAAACTGGGATTCACCCCTCCACTTT.

This clone has ten or more counts. This chain links TRBV5-4 with TRBJ2-6; perhaps D is TRBD1 or TRBD2 (5 bases each). The germline gives CDR1 SGHNT, CDR2 YYREEE (reference sequence). V dropped 0 bases and J dropped 0 bases, with 7 bases sitting between them. This CDR3 is 16 amino acids long. The CDR3: CASSLGGNSGANVLTF. The CDR3, as DNA: TGTGCCAGCAGCTTGGGGGGGAACTCTGGGGCCAACGTCCTGACTTTC.

This clone is deemed medium-sized. The chain links TRBV27 to TRBJ2-7, with D perhaps TRBD1 (6 bases). Trimming left V 6 bases short and J 7 bases short, with 28 bases between. The CDR3 consists of 17 residues. CDR1 is MNHEY, CDR2 SMNVEV, per germline (reference sequence). CDR3 coding DNA: TGTGCCAGCAGAAAGGACAGCTCCGCCGCCTCAATGGGGGAGCAGTACTTC. Translated, it gives CASRKDSSAASMGEQYF.

This clone was found a few times. The chain recombines TRBV27 with TRBJ2-7; D possibly corresponds to TRBD2 (6 bases). The germline V and J ends were trimmed by 6 bases and 2 bases, with 17 bases remaining between them. Germline V gives CDR1 MNHEY, CDR2 SMNVEV (reference sequence). The CDR3 loop spans 15 amino acids. DNA for the CDR3: TGTGCCAGCAGCCGAACGGGGGTCCAAACCTACGAGCAGTACTTC. Its translation is CASSRTGVQTYEQYF.

This clone was detected many times. This chain links TRBV5-6 with TRBJ2-7; 8 nucleotides align to TRBD2. J was trimmed by 0 bases and V by 1 base; bases with no gene match: 15. The CDR3 consists of 19 residues. Germline CDR1 and CDR2: SGHDT and YYEEEE. This chain's CDR3 is CASSLSSKVIAGNSYEQYF. CDR3 nucleotide sequence: TGTGCCAGCAGCTTGTCGTCTAAGGTCATAGCGGGGAACTCCTACGAGCAGTACTTC.

There are many counts of this clone. CDR3 nucleotide sequence: TGCAGCGTTGCGGGCCAGGGGGCTACGTACGAGCAGTACTTC. Its protein product is CSVAGQGATYEQYF. The chain couples TRBV29-1 to TRBJ2-7, with TRBD1 matching 8 bases. Losses at the gene ends were 4 bases for V and 4 bases for J; bases not matched to a gene: 9. This CDR3 is 14 amino acids long. Germline loops: CDR1 SQVTM, CDR2 ANQGSEA.

This clone was detected only a few times. The genes are TRBV28 and TRBJ1-5; the match to TRBD1 covers 7 bases. Germline trimming cut 4 bases from V and 3 bases from J; bases unmatched to any gene: 9. The length of the CDR3 is 16 residues. CDR1 MDHEN and CDR2 SYDVKM come from the germline V gene. The DNA for the CDR3 is TGTGCCAGCAGTTCAGGACAGGTCGTGTACAATCAGCCCCAGCATTTT. It encodes CASSSGQVVYNQPQHF.

The chain employs TRBV11-2 and TRBJ2-7; TRBD2 matches 14 bases. The V gene's germline CDR1 is SGHAT and CDR2 FQNNGV. This CDR3 has 18 residues. V lost 5 bases to trimming and J lost 2 bases; unmatched junction nucleotides: 11. Here the CDR3 reads CASSRWTSGRTNTYEQYF. In DNA, the CDR3 is TGTGCCAGCAGCAGATGGACTAGCGGGAGGACTAACACCTACGAGCAGTACTTC.

This clone is classed as medium-sized. This sequence joins TRBV4-2 and TRBJ1-2; 8 positions agree with TRBD1. V dropped 2 bases and J dropped 4; count of bases not matched to a gene: 3. Germline CDR1 and CDR2: LGHNA and YNFKEQ. CDR3 length equals 14 residues. The DNA of the CDR3 is TGTGCCAGCAGCCAACGGGACAGGTTCTATGGCTACACCTTC. This gives the protein CASSQRDRFYGYTF.

This clone has ten or more counts. A read error may explain this, as a much larger clone is one base away. The V gene is TRBV20-1, the J gene TRBJ2-3; unclear D gene. Germline lookup yields CDR1 DFQATT and CDR2 SNEGSKA (reference sequence). The CDR3 consists of 12 residues. V was trimmed by 3 bases and J by 8 bases, leaving 12 bases between them. CDR3 protein: CSASRRQGTQYF. CDR3 sequence (DNA): TGCAGTGCTAGTCGCCGGCAAGGTACGCAGTATTTT.

This clone has more than one count but fewer than ten. This sequence joins TRBV11-3 and TRBJ2-5, with D possibly being TRBD1 or TRBD2 (6 bases each). The V end lost 3 bases, the J end lost 5 bases, and 13 bases lay between the germline ends. This CDR3 has 14 residues. From germline, CDR1 is SGHNT and CDR2 YENEEA. CDR3 protein: CASSFGGGGETQYF. The CDR3, as DNA: TGTGCCAGCAGCTTTGGAGGAGGGGGGGAGACCCAGTACTTC.